A selection of T cell receptor beta chains follows, all from one sample in a study of blood T cell repertoires in COVID-19. This table comes from immunoSEQ multiplex PCR, and its TCRdb copy is limited to in-frame clones, with some not included. Here the sample spans approximately 70,000 clones, more than 85% being singletons. The material sequenced was peripheral blood. The receptors derive from a man aged 70 or older with active COVID-19. Each CDR3 is given with its conserved first and last residue. A D gene is named only where the DNA matches it firmly. Expanded clones get a size class; other rows say once, few or many, or leave the size out.

J gene: TRBJ1-2
D gene: .
V gene: TRBV25-1
clone size: .
CDR3 protein: CASRPSRGGNYGYTF
CDR3 DNA: TGTGCCAGCAGGCCAAGTAGGGGGGGAAACTATGGCTACACCTTC

J gene: TRBJ2-1
D gene: .
V gene: TRBV10-3
clone size: .
CDR3 protein: CAISVGGGGTGNEQFF
CDR3 DNA: TGTGCCATCAGTGTTGGGGGAGGGGGTACCGGGAATGAGCAGTTCTTC

J gene: TRBJ1-2
D gene: TRBD1
V gene: TRBV5-1
clone size: .
CDR3 protein: CASSSQGADGYTF
CDR3 DNA: TGCGCCAGCAGCTCCCAGGGGGCTGACGGCTACACCTTC

J gene: TRBJ2-2
D gene: .
V gene: TRBV30
clone size: once
CDR3 protein: CAWGPATGGELFF
CDR3 DNA: TGTGCCTGGGGCCCAGCGACTGGCGGGGAGCTGTTTTTT

J gene: TRBJ2-1
D gene: TRBD2
V gene: TRBV5-1
clone size: .
CDR3 protein: CASSPGLARWGGGYNEQFF
CDR3 DNA: TGCGCCAGCAGCCCGGGACTAGCGCGATGGGGCGGCGGCTACAATGAGCAGTTCTTC

J gene: TRBJ2-2
D gene: .
V gene: TRBV6-6
clone size: .
CDR3 protein: CASSYGRRENTGELFF
CDR3 DNA: TGTGCCAGCAGTTACGGGCGCAGGGAAAACACCGGGGAGCTGTTTTTT

J gene: TRBJ1-2
D gene: TRBD1
V gene: TRBV18
clone size: .
CDR3 protein: CASTQGGYTF
CDR3 DNA: TGTGCCAGCACACAGGGGGGCTACACCTTC

J gene: TRBJ2-3
D gene: TRBD1
V gene: TRBV4-2
clone size: .
CDR3 protein: CASSPGTDTDTQYF
CDR3 DNA: TGTGCCAGCAGCCCCGGGACAGACACAGATACGCAGTATTTT

J gene: TRBJ2-2
D gene: .
V gene: TRBV27
clone size: .
CDR3 protein: CASSRTVGANTGELFF
CDR3 DNA: TGTGCCAGCAGCCGTACGGTGGGGGCTAACACCGGGGAGCTGTTTTTT

J gene: TRBJ2-1
D gene: .
V gene: TRBV14
clone size: .
CDR3 protein: CASSQEGQTSSYNEQFF
CDR3 DNA: TGTGCCAGCAGCCAAGAAGGCCAGACAAGCTCCTACAATGAGCAGTTCTTC

J gene: TRBJ2-3
D gene: .
V gene: TRBV2
clone size: few
CDR3 protein: CASSSDFSAGTQYF
CDR3 DNA: TGTGCCAGCAGCAGCGACTTCTCGGCCGGTACGCAGTATTTT

J gene: TRBJ2-7
D gene: .
V gene: TRBV11-2
clone size: .
CDR3 protein: CASSLVGRDEQYF
CDR3 DNA: TGTGCCAGCAGCTTAGTTGGCAGGGACGAGCAGTACTTC

J gene: TRBJ2-2
D gene: TRBD1
V gene: TRBV5-4
clone size: .
CDR3 protein: CASSLGGTGVGELFF
CDR3 DNA: TGTGCCAGCAGCTTGGGCGGGACAGGGGTCGGGGAGCTGTTTTTT

J gene: TRBJ2-7
D gene: .
V gene: TRBV5-8
clone size: once
CDR3 protein: CASSLGGDGSYEQYF
CDR3 DNA: TGTGCCAGCAGCTTGGGGGGCGATGGATCCTACGAGCAGTACTTC

J gene: TRBJ2-6
D gene: .
V gene: TRBV19
clone size: .
CDR3 protein: CASTLRGLPRSGANVLTF
CDR3 DNA: TGTGCCAGTACCTTGCGGGGGCTCCCCCGCTCTGGGGCCAACGTCCTGACTTTC

J gene: TRBJ2-7
D gene: .
V gene: TRBV7-2
clone size: .
CDR3 protein: CASSLLPYEQYF
CDR3 DNA: TGTGCCAGCAGCCTCCTTCCCTACGAGCAGTACTTC

J gene: TRBJ2-2
D gene: TRBD2
V gene: TRBV3-1/TRBV3-2
clone size: .
CDR3 protein: CASSQEGLAGGGTGELFF
CDR3 DNA: TGTGCCAGCAGCCAAGAGGGACTAGCGGGAGGGGGTACCGGGGAGCTGTTTTTT

J gene: TRBJ2-5
D gene: TRBD1
V gene: TRBV7-2
clone size: .
CDR3 protein: CASNRDRGETQYF
CDR3 DNA: TGTGCCAGCAATCGGGACAGGGGCGAGACCCAGTACTTC

J gene: TRBJ2-1
D gene: TRBD2
V gene: TRBV11-3
clone size: .
CDR3 protein: CASSLDGTSGEQFF
CDR3 DNA: TGTGCCAGCAGCTTAGACGGGACTAGCGGTGAGCAGTTCTTC

J gene: TRBJ1-1
D gene: .
V gene: TRBV19
clone size: .
CDR3 protein: CASTRPGRAEAFF
CDR3 DNA: TGTGCCAGTACCCGCCCAGGGAGGGCTGAAGCTTTCTTT

J gene: TRBJ2-7
D gene: TRBD1
V gene: TRBV23-1
clone size: .
CDR3 protein: CASNTPGQGLYEQYF
CDR3 DNA: TGCGCCAGCAACACACCGGGACAGGGGCTGTACGAGCAGTACTTC

J gene: TRBJ2-5
D gene: .
V gene: TRBV15
clone size: .
CDR3 protein: CATSRVAGGETQYF
CDR3 DNA: TGTGCCACCAGCAGAGTTGCAGGAGGGGAGACCCAGTACTTC

J gene: TRBJ2-3
D gene: TRBD2
V gene: TRBV4-2
clone size: .
CDR3 protein: CASSQVASGRGADTQYF
CDR3 DNA: TGTGCCAGCAGCCAAGTGGCTAGCGGGAGGGGGGCAGATACGCAGTATTTT